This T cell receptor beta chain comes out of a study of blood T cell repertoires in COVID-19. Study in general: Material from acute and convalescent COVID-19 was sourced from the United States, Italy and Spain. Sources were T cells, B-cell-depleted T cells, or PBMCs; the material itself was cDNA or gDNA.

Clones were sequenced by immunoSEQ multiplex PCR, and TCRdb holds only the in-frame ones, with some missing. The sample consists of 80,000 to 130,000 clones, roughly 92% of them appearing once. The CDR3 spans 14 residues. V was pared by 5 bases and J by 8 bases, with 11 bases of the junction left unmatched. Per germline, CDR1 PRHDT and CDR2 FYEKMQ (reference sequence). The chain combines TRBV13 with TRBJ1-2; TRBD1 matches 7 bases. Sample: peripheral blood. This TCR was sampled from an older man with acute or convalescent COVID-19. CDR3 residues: CASSQTGWVGGYTF. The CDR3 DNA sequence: TGTGCCAGCAGCCAGACAGGGTGGGTAGGAGGCTACACCTTC.